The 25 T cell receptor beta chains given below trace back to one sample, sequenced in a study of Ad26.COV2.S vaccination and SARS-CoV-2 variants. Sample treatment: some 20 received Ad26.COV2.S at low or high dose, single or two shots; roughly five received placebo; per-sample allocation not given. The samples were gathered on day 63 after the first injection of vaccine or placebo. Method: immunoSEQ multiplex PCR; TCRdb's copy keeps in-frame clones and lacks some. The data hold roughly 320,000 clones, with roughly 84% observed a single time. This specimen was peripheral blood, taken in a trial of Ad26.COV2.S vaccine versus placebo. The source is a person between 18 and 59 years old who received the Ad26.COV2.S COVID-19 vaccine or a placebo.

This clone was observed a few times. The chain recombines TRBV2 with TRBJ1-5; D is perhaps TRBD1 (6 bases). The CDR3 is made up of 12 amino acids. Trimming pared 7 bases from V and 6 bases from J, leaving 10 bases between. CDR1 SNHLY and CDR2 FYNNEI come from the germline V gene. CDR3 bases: TGTGCCAGCAAACAGGGCAGTCAGCCCCAGCATTTT. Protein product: CASKQGSQPQHF.

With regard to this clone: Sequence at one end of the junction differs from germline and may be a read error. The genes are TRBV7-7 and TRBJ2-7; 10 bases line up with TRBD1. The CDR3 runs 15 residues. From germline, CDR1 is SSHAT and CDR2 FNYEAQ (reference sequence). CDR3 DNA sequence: TGTGCTAGCAGCCAACGACAGGGGGCGGGTTACGAGCAGTACTTC. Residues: CASSQRQGAGYEQYF.

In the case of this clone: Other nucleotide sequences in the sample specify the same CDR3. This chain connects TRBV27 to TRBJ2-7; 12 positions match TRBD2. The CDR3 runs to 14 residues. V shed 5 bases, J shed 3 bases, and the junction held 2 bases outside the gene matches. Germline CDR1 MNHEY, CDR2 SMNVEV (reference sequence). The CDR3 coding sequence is TGTGCCAGCAGTCCGGGACTAGCGGGCTACGAGCAGTACTTC. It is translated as CASSPGLAGYEQYF.

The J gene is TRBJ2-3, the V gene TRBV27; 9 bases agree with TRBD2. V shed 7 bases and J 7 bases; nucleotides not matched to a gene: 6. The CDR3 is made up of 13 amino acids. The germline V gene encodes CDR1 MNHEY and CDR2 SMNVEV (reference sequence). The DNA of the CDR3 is TGTGCCAGCACGGCGGGGGGGCTGAATACGCAGTATTTT. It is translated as CASTAGGLNTQYF.

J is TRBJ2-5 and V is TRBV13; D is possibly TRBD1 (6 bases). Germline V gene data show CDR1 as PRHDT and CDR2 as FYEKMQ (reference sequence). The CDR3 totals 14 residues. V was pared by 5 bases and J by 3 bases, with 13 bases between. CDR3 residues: CASSHRDTEETQYF. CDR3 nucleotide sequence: TGTGCCAGCAGCCACCGGGACACTGAAGAGACCCAGTACTTC.

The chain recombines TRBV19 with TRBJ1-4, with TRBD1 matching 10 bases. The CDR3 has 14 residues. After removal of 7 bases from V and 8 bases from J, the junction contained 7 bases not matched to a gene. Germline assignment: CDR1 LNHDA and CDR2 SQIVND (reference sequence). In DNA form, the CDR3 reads TGTGCCAGTACCGAGACAGGGGGCGCAGAAAAACTGTTTTTT. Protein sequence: CASTETGGAEKLFF.

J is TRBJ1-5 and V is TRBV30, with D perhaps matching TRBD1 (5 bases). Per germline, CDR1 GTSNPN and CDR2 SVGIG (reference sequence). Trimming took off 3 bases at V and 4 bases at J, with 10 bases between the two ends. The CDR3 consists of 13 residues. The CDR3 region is CAWRARGNQPQHF. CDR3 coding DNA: TGTGCCTGGAGGGCCCGGGGGAATCAGCCCCAGCATTTT. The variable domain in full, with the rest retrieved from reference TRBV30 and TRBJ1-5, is SQTIHQWPATLVQPVGSPLSLECTVEGTSNPNLYWYRQAAGRGLQLLFYSVGIGQISSEVPQNLSASRPQDRQFILSSKKLLLSDSGFYLCAWRARGNQPQHFGDGTRLSIL.

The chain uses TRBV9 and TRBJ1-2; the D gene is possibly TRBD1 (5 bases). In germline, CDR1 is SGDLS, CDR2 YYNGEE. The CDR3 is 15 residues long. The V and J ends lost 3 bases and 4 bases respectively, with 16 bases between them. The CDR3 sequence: CASSDRFAGGYGYTF. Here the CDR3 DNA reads TGTGCCAGCAGCGACAGGTTCGCCGGAGGCTATGGCTACACCTTC.

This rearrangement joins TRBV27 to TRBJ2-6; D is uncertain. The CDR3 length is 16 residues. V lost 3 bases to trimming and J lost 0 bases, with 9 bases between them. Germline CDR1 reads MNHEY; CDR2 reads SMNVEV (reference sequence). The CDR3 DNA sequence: TGTGCCAGCAGTTTCGTCGATAGCTCTGGGGCCAACGTCCTGACTTTC. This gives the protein CASSFVDSSGANVLTF.

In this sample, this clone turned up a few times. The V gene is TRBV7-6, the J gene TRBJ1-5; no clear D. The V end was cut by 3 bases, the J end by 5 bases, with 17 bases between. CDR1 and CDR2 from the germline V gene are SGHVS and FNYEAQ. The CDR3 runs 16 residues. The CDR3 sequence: CASSLSLCQTHQPQHF. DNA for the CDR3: TGTGCCAGCAGCTTGTCCCTCTGCCAGACCCATCAGCCCCAGCATTTT.

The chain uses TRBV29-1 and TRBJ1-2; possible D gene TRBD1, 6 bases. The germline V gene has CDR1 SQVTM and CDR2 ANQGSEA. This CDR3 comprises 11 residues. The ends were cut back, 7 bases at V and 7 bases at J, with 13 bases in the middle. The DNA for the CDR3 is TGCAGCGCCCGGACAGTCGGTGGCTACACCTTC. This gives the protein CSARTVGGYTF.

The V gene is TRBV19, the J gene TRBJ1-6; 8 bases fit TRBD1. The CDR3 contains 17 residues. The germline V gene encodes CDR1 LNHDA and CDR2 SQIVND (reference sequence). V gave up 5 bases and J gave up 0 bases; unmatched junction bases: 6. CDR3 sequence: CASSPRQGNSYNSPLHF. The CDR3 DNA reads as TGTGCCAGTAGTCCCCGACAGGGGAACTCCTATAATTCACCCCTCCACTTT.

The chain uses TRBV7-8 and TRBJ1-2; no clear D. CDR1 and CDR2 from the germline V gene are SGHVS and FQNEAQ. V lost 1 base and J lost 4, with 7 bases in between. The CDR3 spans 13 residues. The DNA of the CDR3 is TGTGCCAGCAGCTTAGGCAATATCTATGGCTACACCTTC. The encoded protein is CASSLGNIYGYTF.

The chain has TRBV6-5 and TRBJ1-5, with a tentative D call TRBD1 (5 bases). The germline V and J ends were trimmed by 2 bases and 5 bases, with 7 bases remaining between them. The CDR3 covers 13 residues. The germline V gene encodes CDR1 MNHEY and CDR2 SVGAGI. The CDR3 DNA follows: TGTGCCAGCAGTTACCTCAGGGATCAGCCCCAGCATTTT. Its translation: CASSYLRDQPQHF.

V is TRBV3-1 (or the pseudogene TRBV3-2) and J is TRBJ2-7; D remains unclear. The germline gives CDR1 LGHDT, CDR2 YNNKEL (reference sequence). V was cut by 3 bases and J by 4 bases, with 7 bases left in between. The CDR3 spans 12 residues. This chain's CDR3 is CASSQERYEQYF. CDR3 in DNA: TGTGCCAGCAGCCAGGAACGGTACGAGCAGTACTTC.

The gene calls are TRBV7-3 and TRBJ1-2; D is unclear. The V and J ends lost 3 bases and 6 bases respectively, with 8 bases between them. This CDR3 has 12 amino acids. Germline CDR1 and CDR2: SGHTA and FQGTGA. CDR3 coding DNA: TGTGCCAGCAGCTTGAAATTCGATGGCTACACCTTC. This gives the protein CASSLKFDGYTF.

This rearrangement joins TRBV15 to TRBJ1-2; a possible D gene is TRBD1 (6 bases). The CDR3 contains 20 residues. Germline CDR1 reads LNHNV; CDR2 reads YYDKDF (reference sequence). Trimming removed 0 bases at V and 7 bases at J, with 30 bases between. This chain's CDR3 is CATSRDGPRGSSSLGGGYTF. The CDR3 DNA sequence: TGTGCCACCAGCAGAGATGGACCCCGGGGGAGTAGTTCCCTAGGGGGTGGCTACACCTTC.

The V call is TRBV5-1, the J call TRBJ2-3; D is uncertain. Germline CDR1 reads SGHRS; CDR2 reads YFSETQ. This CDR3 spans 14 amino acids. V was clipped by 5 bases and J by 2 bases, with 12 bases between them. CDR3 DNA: TGCGCCAGCAGAAACGACCCGAACACAGATACGCAGTATTTT. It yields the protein CASRNDPNTDTQYF.

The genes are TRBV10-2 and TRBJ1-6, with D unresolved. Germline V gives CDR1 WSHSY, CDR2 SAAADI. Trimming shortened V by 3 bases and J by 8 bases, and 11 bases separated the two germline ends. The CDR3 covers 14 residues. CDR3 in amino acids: CASSDPVLDSPLHF. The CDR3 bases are TGCGCCAGCAGTGATCCAGTTTTGGATTCACCCCTCCACTTT.

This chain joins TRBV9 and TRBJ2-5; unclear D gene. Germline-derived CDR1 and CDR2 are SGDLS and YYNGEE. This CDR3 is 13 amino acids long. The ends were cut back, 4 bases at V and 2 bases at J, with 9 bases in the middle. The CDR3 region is CASSPNSQETQYF. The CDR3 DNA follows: TGTGCCAGCAGCCCCAACAGTCAAGAGACCCAGTACTTC.

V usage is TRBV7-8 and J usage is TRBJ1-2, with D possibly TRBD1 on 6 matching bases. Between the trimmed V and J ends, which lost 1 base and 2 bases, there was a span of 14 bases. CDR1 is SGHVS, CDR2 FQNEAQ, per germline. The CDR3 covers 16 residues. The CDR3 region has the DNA TGTGCCAGCAGCTTAGTGGCAGGGGCCTCAAACTATGGCTACACCTTC. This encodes CASSLVAGASNYGYTF.

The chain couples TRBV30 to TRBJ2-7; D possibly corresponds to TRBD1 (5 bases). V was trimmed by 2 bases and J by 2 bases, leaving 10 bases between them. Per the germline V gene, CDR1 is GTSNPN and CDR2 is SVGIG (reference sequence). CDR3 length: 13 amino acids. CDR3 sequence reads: CAWSSQAPYEQYF. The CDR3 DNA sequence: TGTGCCTGGAGTTCACAGGCACCCTACGAGCAGTACTTC.

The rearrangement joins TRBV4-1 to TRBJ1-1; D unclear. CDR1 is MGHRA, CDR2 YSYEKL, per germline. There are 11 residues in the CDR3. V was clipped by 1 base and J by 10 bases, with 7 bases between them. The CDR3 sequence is CASSQGERAFF. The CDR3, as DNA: TGCGCCAGCAGCCAAGGGGAGAGAGCTTTCTTT.

CDR3 in amino acids: CASSLQGGDTEAFF. CDR3 nucleotides: TGTGCCAGCAGCTTGCAGGGGGGAGACACTGAAGCTTTCTTT. This chain uses TRBV11-2 with TRBJ1-1; 7 bases align to TRBD1. J lost 3 bases, V lost 3 bases, and 4 bases had no gene match. Germline V lookup: CDR1 SGHAT, CDR2 FQNNGV. The CDR3 has 14 amino acids.

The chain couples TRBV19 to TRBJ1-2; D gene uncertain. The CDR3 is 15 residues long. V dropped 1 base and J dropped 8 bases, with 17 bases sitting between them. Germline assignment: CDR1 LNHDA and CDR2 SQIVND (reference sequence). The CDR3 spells CASSIGPALGFGYTF. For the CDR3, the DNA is TGTGCCAGTAGTATAGGGCCCGCTTTGGGGTTCGGCTACACCTTC.